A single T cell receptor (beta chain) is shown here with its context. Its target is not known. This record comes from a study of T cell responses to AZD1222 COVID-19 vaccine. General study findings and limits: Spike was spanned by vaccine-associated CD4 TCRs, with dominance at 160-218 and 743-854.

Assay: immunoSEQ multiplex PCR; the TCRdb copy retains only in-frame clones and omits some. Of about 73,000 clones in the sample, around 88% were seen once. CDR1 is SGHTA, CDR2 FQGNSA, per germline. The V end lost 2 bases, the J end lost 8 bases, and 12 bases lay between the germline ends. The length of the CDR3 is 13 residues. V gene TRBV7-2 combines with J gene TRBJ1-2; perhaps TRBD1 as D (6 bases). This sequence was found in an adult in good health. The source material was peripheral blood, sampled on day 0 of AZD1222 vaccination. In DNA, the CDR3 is TGTGCCAGCAGCTTATCGGGGGCGTGGGGCTACACCTTC. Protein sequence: CASSLSGAWGYTF. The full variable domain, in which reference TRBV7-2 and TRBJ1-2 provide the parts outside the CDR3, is GAGVSQSPSNKVTEKGKDVELRCDPISGHTALYWYRQSLGQGLEFLIYFQGNSAPDKSGLPSDRFSAERTGGSVSTLTIQRTQQEDSAVYLCASSLSGAWGYTFGSGTRLTVV.